This T cell receptor beta chain was captured in a study of T cell clonality in common variable immunodeficiency. This clone showed up many times. The antigen is undetermined. The CDR3 end is not reached by the read, which stops 3 residues before it; the germline J gene fills it in. Method: immunoSEQ multiplex PCR; TCRdb's copy keeps in-frame clones and lacks some. The specimen has about 45,000 clones, none found just once. Overall study findings and caveats: Fewer TCRbeta clones were shared among CVID subjects than controls.

The CDR3 covers 13 residues. The germline V gene has CDR1 LNHDA and CDR2 SQIVND (reference sequence). Trimming cost V 11 bases and J 3 bases; bases outside gene matches: 6. The chain employs TRBV19 and TRBJ1-4, with 7 bases lining up with TRBD1. Source material: peripheral blood mononuclear cells. The receptor comes from a person aged 18-70 years in good health. The CDR3 bases that were read are TGTGCCGTCGGACAGGTGTCTAATGAAAAA. This codes for CAVGQVSNEK. The entire CDR3 is CAVGQVSNEKLFF.